The 6 T cell receptor beta chains below were found in one sample sequenced in a study of beta chain features in type 1 diabetes. Every isolated RNA sample was fully reverse transcribed, so sequencing captured expressed TCRB transcripts. Profiling relied on immunoSEQ multiplex PCR, and the TCRdb table lists in-frame clones only, not all of them. The sample has under 90,000 clones; roughly a third are singletons. Sequences were obtained from stem cell memory CD4+ T cells from blood. The source of these receptors is a woman aged 18-35 years in good health.

In its sample, this clone was seen once. This CDR3 is CASSRDSNYGYTF. The CDR3 DNA reads TGTGCCAGCAGCCGGGACAGCAACTATGGCTACACCTTC. The chain is built from TRBV5-4 and TRBJ1-2; 7 positions match TRBD1. The junction had 2 bases not matched to a gene; V was cut back by 4 bases and J by 2 bases. The CDR3 loop spans 13 amino acids. The germline V gene encodes CDR1 SGHNT and CDR2 YYREEE (reference sequence). Supplemented by reference TRBV5-4 and TRBJ1-2, the full variable domain reads ETGVTQSPTHLIKTRGQQVTLRCSSQSGHNTVSWYQQALGQGPQFIFQYYREEENGRGNFPPRFSGLQFPNYSSELNVNALELDDSALYLCASSRDSNYGYTFGSGTRLTVV.

V is TRBV5-4 and J is TRBJ2-3, with 7 bases that match TRBD2. This CDR3 has 12 residues. V shed 5 bases and J 3 bases; nucleotides not matched to a gene: 0. Looked up from germline, CDR1 is SGHNT and CDR2 is YYREEE (reference sequence). CDR3 nucleotide sequence: TGTGCCAGCAGGGGAGGGACAGATACGCAGTATTTT. It specifies CASRGGTDTQYF. Filled out from reference TRBV5-4 and TRBJ2-3, the complete variable domain reads ETGVTQSPTHLIKTRGQQVTLRCSSQSGHNTVSWYQQALGQGPQFIFQYYREEENGRGNFPPRFSGLQFPNYSSELNVNALELDDSALYLCASRGGTDTQYFGPGTRLTVL.

The chain employs TRBV30 and TRBJ2-3; TRBD1 matches at 7 bases. This CDR3 has 14 residues. Germline CDR1 and CDR2: GTSNPN and SVGIG (reference sequence). J gave up 3 bases and V 4 bases, and 7 bases lay outside the gene matches. CDR3 in amino acids: CAWNRVQGTDTQYF. The CDR3 DNA is TGTGCCTGGAATAGAGTACAGGGGACAGATACGCAGTATTTT.

This clone was recorded a few times. The J gene is TRBJ1-1, the V gene TRBV27; D perhaps matches TRBD1 (5 bases). This CDR3 region has 12 residues. Trimming left V 5 bases short and J 11 bases short, with 15 bases between. The V gene's germline CDR1 is MNHEY and CDR2 SMNVEV (reference sequence). The CDR3 is CASSQGRGVAFF. CDR3 coding DNA: TGTGCCAGCAGTCAAGGACGGGGGGTGGCTTTCTTT.

This clone showed up just a few times. This chain uses TRBV6-5 with TRBJ2-1, with 9 bases fitting TRBD1. The trim removed 6 bases at V and 6 bases at J, leaving 9 bases unmatched. This CDR3 comprises 15 residues. The germline V gene encodes CDR1 MNHEY and CDR2 SVGAGI. The CDR3 DNA is TGTGCCAGCAGGTACCGGGACAGGGCCCTCAATGAGCAGTTCTTC. It translates to CASRYRDRALNEQFF.

The chain recombines TRBV21-1 with TRBJ1-5. TRBV21-1 is a pseudogene segment. The CDR3 has 18 amino acids. CDR3 DNA: TGTGCCAGCAGCAAAGAAAGAAGGAGGGAAAGAAGCAATCAGCCCCAGCATTTT. Residues: CASSKERRRERSNQPQHF.